These 27 T cell receptor beta chains share one sample of origin, sequenced in a study of blood T cell repertoires in COVID-19. This table comes from immunoSEQ multiplex PCR, and its TCRdb copy is limited to in-frame clones, with some not included. The data show 63,000 or so clones, about 81% seen once. Specimen: peripheral blood. The receptor set was obtained from a human donor in a cohort sampled during active COVID-19.

This sequence joins TRBV30 and TRBJ2-1; D possibly corresponds to TRBD1 (5 bases). Looked up from germline, CDR1 is GTSNPN and CDR2 is SVGIG (reference sequence). Trimming took off 4 bases at V and 7 bases at J, with 8 bases between the two ends. The CDR3 loop spans 11 amino acids. In DNA, the CDR3 is TGTGCCTGGATAGCAGGGAATGAGCAGTTCTTC. Translated, it gives CAWIAGNEQFF.

The chain recombines TRBV9 with TRBJ2-3; 12 nucleotides line up with TRBD2. CDR1 SGDLS and CDR2 YYNGEE come from the germline V gene. The CDR3 extends over 21 amino acids. Losses at the gene ends were 2 bases for V and 0 bases for J; bases not matched to a gene: 16. The CDR3, as DNA: TGTGCCAGCAGCGTCGGACTAGCGGGAACCCCCCGAGCTATTAGCACAGATACGCAGTATTTT. Amino acids: CASSVGLAGTPRAISTDTQYF.

CDR3 coding DNA: TGTGCCAGCAGTTCGTATATTATAGGACTAGCGGGATCGGGGCAGTTCTTC. This gives the protein CASSSYIIGLAGSGQFF. The gene calls are TRBV28 and TRBJ2-1; 12 bases agree with TRBD2. The CDR3 is 17 amino acids. Trimming removed 4 bases from V and 12 bases from J; junction bases left unmatched: 16. The germline CDR1 and CDR2 sequences are MDHEN and SYDVKM.

The chain couples TRBV7-9 to TRBJ1-2; D is undetermined. This CDR3 is 14 amino acids long. The V gene lost 2 bases and the J gene lost 2 bases, with 9 bases spanning the gap. Germline V gene data show CDR1 as SEHNR and CDR2 as FQNEAQ (reference sequence). The CDR3 nucleotides are TGTGCCAGCAGCTTACCCACAGACAACTATGGCTACACCTTC. It codes for CASSLPTDNYGYTF.

The chain couples TRBV12-2 to TRBJ2-1; TRBD2 is the table's D call and was not checked against the DNA. TRBV12-2 is a pseudogene. The CDR3 has 16 residues. CDR3 protein: CASRLVASRSYNEQFF. Here the CDR3 DNA reads TGTGCAAGTCGCTTGGTCGCTAGCCGGTCCTACAATGAGCAGTTCTTC.

The gene calls are TRBV14 and TRBJ2-3, with D possibly being TRBD2 (5 bases). Germline loops: CDR1 SGHDN, CDR2 FVKESK. The V end lost 5 bases, the J end lost 10 bases, and 31 bases lay between the germline ends. This CDR3 spans 18 amino acids. For the CDR3, the DNA is TGTGCCAGCAGCTATATCTCGCCCTCGGGGAGATTAGGAGAAGCGCAGTATTTT. It codes for CASSYISPSGRLGEAQYF.

J is TRBJ1-1 and V is TRBV13; TRBD1 agrees at 9 bases. The V gene's germline CDR1 is PRHDT and CDR2 FYEKMQ (reference sequence). Unmatched junction bases numbered 6, after V lost 1 base and J lost 0 bases. This CDR3 contains 17 residues. In nucleotides, the CDR3 is TGTGCCAGCAGCTTAGAGGGGACAGGGTATATGAACACTGAAGCTTTCTTT. Residues: CASSLEGTGYMNTEAFF.

CDR3 sequence: CATGTSGTSYNEQFF. In DNA form, the CDR3 reads TGTGCCACCGGGACTAGCGGGACCTCTTACAATGAGCAGTTCTTC. The rearrangement links TRBV24-1 to TRBJ2-1; 13 bases fit TRBD2. CDR3 length: 15 residues. Germline V CDR1 and CDR2: KGHDR, SFDVKD. The V and J ends lost 9 bases and 4 bases, in that order; junction bases with no gene match: 5.

The V and J genes are TRBV27 and TRBJ2-7, with a possible D match to TRBD1 (5 bases). This CDR3 has 14 residues. The V end was cut by 7 bases, the J end by 2 bases, with 15 bases between. Germline CDR1 is MNHEY and CDR2 is SMNVEV (reference sequence). The CDR3 nucleotides read TGTGCCAGCACCTCAAGCCAGGGCCCCTACGAGCAGTACTTC. This codes for CASTSSQGPYEQYF.

This clone was counted once. The gene calls are TRBV3-1 (or the pseudogene TRBV3-2) and TRBJ2-5, with 10 positions matching TRBD2. The length of the CDR3 is 16 residues. Germline CDR1 reads LGHDT; CDR2 reads YNNKEL (reference sequence). The V segment lost 5 bases and the J segment 5 bases; nucleotides outside the gene matches: 11. The CDR3 region has the DNA TGTGCCAGCAGCTTCAGCGGGAGGGCCAGGGGGGAGACCCAGTACTTC. Translating it yields CASSFSGRARGETQYF.

The chain is built from TRBV7-9 and TRBJ2-5; 9 bases map to TRBD1. Germline trimming cut 4 bases from V and 4 bases from J; bases unmatched to any gene: 7. The CDR3 sequence is 15 residues long. Germline V gene data show CDR1 as SEHNR and CDR2 as FQNEAQ (reference sequence). The CDR3 sequence is CASSSRDRDTETQYF. The CDR3 nucleotides read TGTGCCAGCAGCTCCCGGGACAGGGATACAGAGACCCAGTACTTC.

The gene calls are TRBV29-1 and TRBJ2-3, with 9 positions matching TRBD1. CDR3 size: 12 residues. V shed 6 bases and J 9 bases; nucleotides not matched to a gene: 7. Germline V CDR1 and CDR2: SQVTM, ANQGSEA. The CDR3 DNA follows: TGCAGCGTGGGGGACAGGGTAAAGACGCAGTATTTT. It specifies CSVGDRVKTQYF.

The chain is built from TRBV30 and TRBJ1-4, with TRBD1 identical over 9 bases. The CDR3 is 12 residues long. With 6 bases clipped from V and 8 bases from J, the junction kept 4 bases outside the gene matches. The germline V gene encodes CDR1 GTSNPN and CDR2 SVGIG (reference sequence). The CDR3, as DNA: TGTGCCTGTACAGGGGGCTTCGAAAAACTGTTTTTT. As protein: CACTGGFEKLFF.

The sample holds one count of this clone. This chain links TRBV5-1 with TRBJ1-5; D is unresolved. The CDR3 loop spans 13 amino acids. Trimming pared 0 bases from V and 4 bases from J, leaving 5 bases between. Germline lookup yields CDR1 SGHRS and CDR2 YFSETQ. The CDR3 sequence is CASSLDSNQPQHF. In DNA form, the CDR3 reads TGCGCCAGCAGCTTGGACAGTAATCAGCCCCAGCATTTT. The full variable domain, in which reference TRBV5-1 and TRBJ1-5 provide the parts outside the CDR3, is KAGVTQTPRYLIKTRGQQVTLSCSPISGHRSVSWYQQTPGQGLQFLFEYFSETQRNKGNFPGRFSGRQFSNSRSEMNVSTLELGDSALYLCASSLDSNQPQHFGDGTRLSIL.

The gene calls are TRBV30 and TRBJ2-7; 11 nucleotides agree with TRBD2. Germline assignment: CDR1 GTSNPN and CDR2 SVGIG (reference sequence). The CDR3 contains 15 residues. Trimming took 4 bases from V and 5 from J; bases not matched to a gene: 10. Here the CDR3 reads CAWTPYSGRVNEQYF. CDR3 nucleotide sequence: TGTGCCTGGACACCGTATAGCGGGAGGGTGAACGAGCAGTACTTC. The variable domain in full, completed from reference TRBV30 and TRBJ2-7, reads SQTIHQWPATLVQPVGSPLSLECTVEGTSNPNLYWYRQAAGRGLQLLFYSVGIGQISSEVPQNLSASRPQDRQFILSSKKLLLSDSGFYLCAWTPYSGRVNEQYFGPGTRLTVT.

This rearrangement joins TRBV4-3 to TRBJ1-5; a possible D gene is TRBD1 (5 bases). Deletions cut 0 bases from V and 5 bases from J, with 20 bases between. Germline V gene data show CDR1 as LGHNA and CDR2 as YSLEER. The CDR3 sequence is 18 residues long. In DNA, the CDR3 is TGCGCCAGCAGCCAAGAACGCTCCTCGGGGGTTTCCCATCAGCCCCAGCATTTT. This encodes CASSQERSSGVSHQPQHF.

The chain uses TRBV5-5 and TRBJ2-7; 12 bases are a match to TRBD2. The ends lost 3 bases at V and 1 base at J; junction bases unmatched: 8. This CDR3 is built from 17 residues. The germline V gene has CDR1 SGHKS and CDR2 YYEKEE (reference sequence). CDR3: CASSSKTSGRTSYEQYF. CDR3 sequence (DNA): TGTGCCAGCAGCTCTAAGACTAGCGGGAGAACTTCCTACGAGCAGTACTTC. The entire variable domain, with the rest obtained from reference TRBV5-5 and TRBJ2-7, is as follows: DAGVTQSPTHLIKTRGQQVTLRCSPISGHKSVSWYQQVLGQGPQFIFQYYEKEERGRGNFPDRFSARQFPNYSSELNVNALLLGDSALYLCASSSKTSGRTSYEQYFGPGTRLTVT.

The gene calls are TRBV9 and TRBJ1-5; D is ambiguous. The CDR3 length is 13 residues. Trimming took off 8 bases at V and 4 bases at J, with 13 bases between the two ends. Germline V lookup: CDR1 SGDLS, CDR2 YYNGEE. The DNA for the CDR3 is TGTGCCAGTAGCCGGAGGGAAAATCAGCCCCAGCATTTT. It encodes CASSRRENQPQHF.

The chain combines TRBV7-9 with TRBJ1-4; 7 bases match TRBD1. Germline CDR1 is SEHNR and CDR2 is FQNEAQ (reference sequence). CDR3 length: 14 amino acids. The V gene end was trimmed by 6 bases and the J gene end by 5 bases; junction bases not matched to a gene: 6. This chain's CDR3 is CASRSGTENEKLFF. The CDR3 nucleotides read TGTGCCAGCAGGTCCGGGACAGAAAATGAAAAACTGTTTTTT.

This clone was seen just once. V is TRBV24-1 and J is TRBJ1-5; D call uncertain. Trimming took off 3 bases at V and 0 bases at J, with 14 bases between the two ends. This CDR3 is 17 amino acids long. Germline-derived CDR1 and CDR2 are KGHDR and SFDVKD. This chain's CDR3 is CATSDARRVDSNQPQHF. The CDR3 DNA reads as TGTGCCACCAGTGATGCGAGGAGGGTAGATAGCAATCAGCCCCAGCATTTT.

V and J are TRBV10-3 and TRBJ2-1; 11 bases align to TRBD2. Trimming cost V 11 bases and J 4 bases; bases outside gene matches: 4. The CDR3 is 13 residues long. Germline V CDR1 and CDR2: ENHRY, SYGVKD. The CDR3 bases are TGTGCCTCTAGCGGGGGGCCTTACAATGAGCAGTTCTTC. It encodes CASSGGPYNEQFF.

This clone was recorded once. The gene calls are TRBV6-5 and TRBJ2-7; no definite D call. This CDR3 comprises 13 residues. V shed 0 bases and J shed 6 bases, with 9 bases lying between them. Germline V gene sequence: CDR1 MNHEY, CDR2 SVGAGI. Here the CDR3 reads CASSYSEQTEQYF. The CDR3 nucleotides are TGTGCCAGCAGTTACTCGGAACAGACCGAGCAGTACTTC.

This chain links TRBV4-1 with TRBJ2-1, with 9 bases matching TRBD2. The CDR3 contains 15 residues. Germline loops: CDR1 MGHRA, CDR2 YSYEKL. V shed 1 base, J shed 7 bases, and the junction held 5 bases outside the gene matches. The CDR3 loop is CASSQVAGVLNEQFF. DNA of the CDR3: TGCGCCAGCAGCCAAGTAGCGGGGGTTCTTAATGAGCAGTTCTTC.

The CDR3 region has the DNA TGTGCCAGCAGAGTACAGGGGAGCGGACTAAATTCACCCCTCCACTTT. This translates into CASRVQGSGLNSPLHF. The V call is TRBV2, the J call TRBJ1-6; 7 nucleotides match TRBD1. CDR3 length equals 16 residues. V shed 6 bases, J shed 7 bases, and the junction held 12 bases outside the gene matches. CDR1 SNHLY and CDR2 FYNNEI come from the germline V gene.

V is TRBV5-1 and J is TRBJ2-5; 14 bases are a match to TRBD2. V lost 4 bases and J lost 4; bases outside the gene matches: 12. Germline-derived CDR1 and CDR2 are SGHRS and YFSETQ. This CDR3 spans 18 amino acids. For the CDR3, the DNA is TGCGCCAGCAGCCCAATTTCCTCGGGACTAGCGGGAGTAGAGACCCAGTACTTC. As protein: CASSPISSGLAGVETQYF.

The gene calls are TRBV19 and TRBJ2-7, with 10 bases identical to TRBD1. Germline V gives CDR1 LNHDA, CDR2 SQIVND (reference sequence). After removal of 8 bases from V and 1 base from J, the junction contained 8 bases not matched to a gene. The CDR3 has 15 amino acids. The CDR3 reads CASSKGTGVSYEQYF. The CDR3 DNA sequence: TGTGCCAGTTCCAAGGGGACAGGGGTTTCCTACGAGCAGTACTTC. The entire variable domain, with the rest obtained from reference TRBV19 and TRBJ2-7, is as follows: DGGITQSPKYLFRKEGQNVTLSCEQNLNHDAMYWYRQDPGQGLRLIYYSQIVNDFQKGDIAEGYSVSREKKESFPLTVTSAQKNPTAFYLCASSKGTGVSYEQYFGPGTRLTVT.

The chain uses TRBV7-6 and TRBJ2-1; possibly TRBD1 for D (5 bases). V was shortened by 1 base and J by 0 bases, with 7 bases between the two germline ends. Germline V gene sequence: CDR1 SGHVS, CDR2 FNYEAQ. The CDR3 sequence is 15 residues long. CDR3 coding DNA: TGTGCCAGCAGCTTAGAGGACAACTCCTACAATGAGCAGTTCTTC. It specifies CASSLEDNSYNEQFF.